These T cell receptor beta chains were read from a single sample in a study of T cells after yellow fever vaccination. Each CDR3 protein is one row after TCRdb ran MiXCR on the 5' RACE reads. The data contain approximately 260,000 distinct CDR3 sequences, about 5% of them singletons. The specimen was CD4+ T cells sorted from PBMCs, collected on the day of the yellow fever booster vaccination. Receptor source: a man aged 18 to 29 who received the YFV17D yellow fever vaccine. The CDR3 runs from the conserved cysteine through the conserved F or W. The D gene is left open where the match is weak. Clone size, where shown, is once, few, many, or a class for clones that have expanded.

clone_size: NA
v_call: TRBV5-1
j_call: TRBJ2-5
d_call: NA
cdr3_aa: CASSRGQVRETQYF
cdr3_nt: TGCGCCAGCAGCCGAGGTCAAGTTAGGGAGACCCAGTACTTC

clone_size: many
v_call: TRBV18
j_call: TRBJ2-7
d_call: TRBD1
cdr3_aa: CASSPRDSYEQYF
cdr3_nt: TGTGCCAGCTCACCCCGGGACAGCTACGAGCAGTACTTC

clone_size: NA
v_call: TRBV4-3
j_call: TRBJ1-3
d_call: TRBD1
cdr3_aa: CASSQGYGTGPHGNTIYF
cdr3_nt: TGCGCCAGCAGCCAAGGGTACGGGACAGGGCCGCATGGAAACACCATATATTTT

clone_size: NA
v_call: TRBV7-2
j_call: TRBJ1-4
d_call: NA
cdr3_aa: CASSLMLRGGEKLFF
cdr3_nt: TGTGCCAGCAGCTTAATGTTGCGGGGGGGTGAAAAACTGTTTTTT

clone_size: many
v_call: TRBV6-5
j_call: TRBJ1-2
d_call: NA
cdr3_aa: CASRPGTAWGYTF
cdr3_nt: TGTGCCAGCAGACCCGGGACGGCCTGGGGCTACACCTTC

clone_size: many
v_call: TRBV7-2
j_call: TRBJ1-1
d_call: TRBD1
cdr3_aa: CASSVDRVREAFF
cdr3_nt: TGTGCCAGCAGCGTAGACAGGGTCAGAGAAGCTTTCTTT

clone_size: NA
v_call: TRBV4-1
j_call: TRBJ1-5
d_call: NA
cdr3_aa: CASSQDANWGQPQHF
cdr3_nt: TGCGCCAGCAGCCAAGATGCGAACTGGGGCCAGCCCCAGCATTTT

clone_size: many
v_call: TRBV5-5
j_call: TRBJ2-4
d_call: TRBD1
cdr3_aa: CASSFRTGLAKNIQYF
cdr3_nt: TGTGCCAGCAGCTTCAGGACAGGACTAGCCAAAAACATTCAGTACTTC

clone_size: many
v_call: TRBV4-2
j_call: TRBJ2-3
d_call: NA
cdr3_aa: CASSQGSSTDTQYF
cdr3_nt: TGTGCCAGCAGCCAAGGGTCGAGCACAGATACGCAGTATTTT

clone_size: many
v_call: TRBV7-3
j_call: TRBJ2-6
d_call: NA
cdr3_aa: CASSLNSGANVLTF
cdr3_nt: TGTGCCAGCAGCTTAAACTCTGGGGCCAACGTCCTGACTTTC

clone_size: few
v_call: TRBV20-1
j_call: TRBJ2-7
d_call: NA
cdr3_aa: CSAGTSWSSYEQYF
cdr3_nt: TGCAGTGCTGGGACCTCTTGGAGCTCCTACGAGCAGTACTTC

clone_size: many
v_call: TRBV9
j_call: TRBJ1-2
d_call: NA
cdr3_aa: CASSADTRNYGYTF
cdr3_nt: TGTGCCAGCAGCGCGGACACGCGTAACTATGGCTACACCTTC

clone_size: NA
v_call: TRBV12-3/TRBV12-4
j_call: TRBJ2-5
d_call: NA
cdr3_aa: CASFGDIDETQYF
cdr3_nt: TGTGCCAGCTTCGGGGACATCGATGAGACCCAGTACTTC

clone_size: NA
v_call: TRBV2
j_call: TRBJ1-5
d_call: NA
cdr3_aa: CASSELLESNQPQHF
cdr3_nt: TGTGCCAGCAGTGAATTATTGGAGAGCAATCAGCCCCAGCATTTT

clone_size: few
v_call: TRBV5-1
j_call: TRBJ1-1
d_call: TRBD1
cdr3_aa: CASGDRGNTEAFF
cdr3_nt: TGCGCCAGCGGGGACAGGGGGAACACTGAAGCTTTCTTT

clone_size: NA
v_call: TRBV9
j_call: TRBJ2-4
d_call: NA
cdr3_aa: CASSVEDNRAKNIQYF
cdr3_nt: TGTGCCAGCAGCGTAGAGGACAACCGAGCCAAAAACATTCAGTACTTC

clone_size: few
v_call: TRBV24-1
j_call: TRBJ2-3
d_call: TRBD2
cdr3_aa: CATSASGGGDTQYF
cdr3_nt: TGTGCCACGAGCGCTAGCGGGGGGGGAGATACGCAGTATTTT

clone_size: NA
v_call: TRBV5-1
j_call: TRBJ2-5
d_call: NA
cdr3_aa: CASSLGGLVETQYF
cdr3_nt: TGCGCCAGCAGCCTAGGGGGACTGGTAGAGACCCAGTACTTC

clone_size: few
v_call: TRBV27
j_call: TRBJ1-4
d_call: NA
cdr3_aa: CASKLGHHNEKLFF
cdr3_nt: TGTGCCAGCAAGTTGGGACACCATAATGAAAAACTGTTTTTT

clone_size: few
v_call: TRBV3-1
j_call: TRBJ2-2
d_call: NA
cdr3_aa: CASSQSGRSETGELFF
cdr3_nt: TGTGCCAGCAGCCAGTCCGGCAGGAGCGAAACCGGGGAGCTGTTTTTT

clone_size: few
v_call: TRBV27
j_call: TRBJ2-3
d_call: NA
cdr3_aa: CASGRPRGFTTDTQYF
cdr3_nt: TGTGCCAGCGGGCGGCCCAGGGGCTTCACCACAGATACGCAGTATTTT

clone_size: few
v_call: TRBV5-5
j_call: TRBJ1-6
d_call: NA
cdr3_aa: CASSLGQGSPLHF
cdr3_nt: TGTGCCAGCAGCTTGGGGCAGGGGTCACCCCTCCACTTT

clone_size: many
v_call: TRBV12-3/TRBV12-4
j_call: TRBJ2-3
d_call: NA
cdr3_aa: CASMRDTQYF
cdr3_nt: TGTGCCAGCATGAGGGATACGCAGTATTTT

clone_size: few
v_call: TRBV29-1
j_call: TRBJ1-4
d_call: NA
cdr3_aa: CSVKVQGTNEKLFF
cdr3_nt: TGCAGCGTTAAAGTCCAGGGGACTAATGAAAAACTGTTTTTT

clone_size: many
v_call: TRBV20-1
j_call: TRBJ2-5
d_call: NA
cdr3_aa: CSARAETQYF
cdr3_nt: TGCAGTGCTAGGGCAGAGACCCAGTACTTC

clone_size: NA
v_call: TRBV12-3/TRBV12-4
j_call: TRBJ2-5
d_call: NA
cdr3_aa: CASSLRGPETQYF
cdr3_nt: TGTGCCAGCAGTTTACGGGGTCCCGAGACCCAGTACTTC

clone_size: few
v_call: TRBV29-1
j_call: TRBJ1-2
d_call: NA
cdr3_aa: CSVQINYGYTF
cdr3_nt: TGCAGCGTACAGATAAACTATGGCTACACCTTC

clone_size: many
v_call: TRBV6-6
j_call: TRBJ2-5
d_call: NA
cdr3_aa: CASSLGIQYF
cdr3_nt: TGTGCCAGCAGTTTGGGCATCCAGTACTTC

clone_size: NA
v_call: TRBV6-5
j_call: TRBJ2-1
d_call: NA
cdr3_aa: CASNNRYNEQFF
cdr3_nt: TGTGCCAGCAATAACAGGTACAATGAGCAGTTCTTC

clone_size: few
v_call: TRBV20-1
j_call: TRBJ1-5
d_call: NA
cdr3_aa: CSASNPGRGQPQHF
cdr3_nt: TGCAGTGCTAGCAACCCAGGGCGCGGTCAGCCCCAGCATTTT

clone_size: NA
v_call: TRBV25-1
j_call: TRBJ1-6
d_call: NA
cdr3_aa: CASSARVHHYSYNSPLHF
cdr3_nt: TGTGCCAGCAGTGCCCGGGTGCACCACTACTCCTATAATTCACCCCTCCACTTT

clone_size: few
v_call: TRBV7-3
j_call: TRBJ2-1
d_call: TRBD2
cdr3_aa: CASSLGAASGENYNEQFF
cdr3_nt: TGTGCCAGCAGCTTAGGGGCAGCTAGCGGGGAAAACTACAATGAGCAGTTCTTC

clone_size: NA
v_call: TRBV28
j_call: TRBJ1-2
d_call: NA
cdr3_aa: CASSFAKGKLGYGYTF
cdr3_nt: TGTGCCAGCAGTTTTGCCAAGGGGAAGTTAGGCTATGGCTACACCTTC

clone_size: NA
v_call: TRBV7-3
j_call: TRBJ2-1
d_call: NA
cdr3_aa: CASSPGANNEQFF
cdr3_nt: TGTGCCAGCAGCCCGGGGGCAAACAATGAGCAGTTCTTC

clone_size: few
v_call: TRBV14
j_call: TRBJ1-2
d_call: NA
cdr3_aa: CASSQEHGRYGYTF
cdr3_nt: TGTGCCAGCAGCCAAGAGCACGGGAGATATGGCTACACCTTC

clone_size: NA
v_call: TRBV28
j_call: TRBJ2-5
d_call: TRBD1
cdr3_aa: CASSSQGVRETQYF
cdr3_nt: TGTGCCAGCAGTTCGCAGGGGGTAAGGGAGACCCAGTACTTC

clone_size: few
v_call: TRBV30
j_call: TRBJ2-4
d_call: TRBD1
cdr3_aa: CAWGVQGAQAKNIQYF
cdr3_nt: TGTGCCTGGGGAGTCCAGGGGGCGCAGGCCAAAAACATTCAGTACTTC

clone_size: few
v_call: TRBV5-1
j_call: TRBJ1-1
d_call: NA
cdr3_aa: CASSLAPRGDTEAFF
cdr3_nt: TGCGCCAGCAGCTTGGCCCCCAGGGGTGACACTGAAGCTTTCTTT

clone_size: NA
v_call: TRBV18
j_call: TRBJ2-7
d_call: TRBD1
cdr3_aa: CASSPGQALGEQYF
cdr3_nt: TGTGCCAGCTCACCCGGACAGGCTCTCGGGGAGCAGTACTTC

clone_size: few
v_call: TRBV12-3/TRBV12-4
j_call: TRBJ2-5
d_call: TRBD1
cdr3_aa: CASSIFGTGGGETQYF
cdr3_nt: TGTGCCAGCAGCATCTTCGGGACAGGGGGGGGCGAGACCCAGTACTTC

clone_size: NA
v_call: TRBV7-3
j_call: TRBJ1-5
d_call: NA
cdr3_aa: CASSPDGGQPQHF
cdr3_nt: TGTGCCAGCAGCCCTGATGGAGGTCAGCCCCAGCATTTT

clone_size: NA
v_call: TRBV7-2
j_call: TRBJ1-6
d_call: NA
cdr3_aa: CASSPKASPLHF
cdr3_nt: TGTGCCAGCAGCCCAAAGGCGTCACCCCTCCACTTT

clone_size: many
v_call: TRBV10-3
j_call: TRBJ1-4
d_call: NA
cdr3_aa: CAISGGGNEKLFF
cdr3_nt: TGTGCCATCAGTGGAGGGGGAAATGAAAAACTGTTTTTT

clone_size: NA
v_call: TRBV20-1
j_call: TRBJ2-1
d_call: TRBD2
cdr3_aa: CSALPGLAVNEQFF
cdr3_nt: TGCAGTGCTCTACCGGGACTAGCGGTCAATGAGCAGTTCTTC

clone_size: NA
v_call: TRBV4-2
j_call: TRBJ2-3
d_call: NA
cdr3_aa: CASSQRWQDTDTQYF
cdr3_nt: TGTGCCAGCAGCCAACGGTGGCAGGACACAGATACGCAGTATTTT

clone_size: NA
v_call: TRBV2
j_call: TRBJ2-3
d_call: TRBD2
cdr3_aa: CASSEWGTSQRGDTQYF
cdr3_nt: TGTGCCAGCAGTGAATGGGGGACTAGTCAGAGAGGAGATACGCAGTATTTT

clone_size: NA
v_call: TRBV18
j_call: TRBJ2-7
d_call: TRBD1
cdr3_aa: CASSPFDRDEQYF
cdr3_nt: TGTGCCAGCTCACCATTCGACAGGGACGAGCAGTACTTC

clone_size: NA
v_call: TRBV11-2
j_call: TRBJ2-3
d_call: NA
cdr3_aa: CASSLGPQGGGRTDTQYF
cdr3_nt: TGTGCCAGCAGCTTAGGGCCACAGGGGGGGGGCCGCACAGATACGCAGTATTTT

clone_size: NA
v_call: TRBV7-9
j_call: TRBJ1-1
d_call: TRBD1
cdr3_aa: CASSLMGQGGTEAFF
cdr3_nt: TGTGCCAGCAGCTTAATGGGACAGGGGGGCACTGAAGCTTTCTTT

clone_size: NA
v_call: TRBV9
j_call: TRBJ2-2
d_call: NA
cdr3_aa: CASSVFSSAGELFF
cdr3_nt: TGTGCCAGCAGCGTATTTAGTAGTGCCGGGGAGCTGTTTTTT

clone_size: many
v_call: TRBV20-1
j_call: TRBJ1-5
d_call: NA
cdr3_aa: CSARVGLDNQPQHF
cdr3_nt: TGCAGTGCTAGAGTCGGCCTCGATAATCAGCCCCAGCATTTT

clone_size: many
v_call: TRBV11-2
j_call: TRBJ2-1
d_call: NA
cdr3_aa: CASSFAENNEQFF
cdr3_nt: TGTGCCAGCAGCTTCGCAGAGAACAATGAGCAGTTCTTC

clone_size: NA
v_call: TRBV11-3
j_call: TRBJ2-1
d_call: NA
cdr3_aa: CASSSDRSRYNEQFF
cdr3_nt: TGTGCCAGCAGCTCCGACAGGTCGAGATACAATGAGCAGTTCTTC

clone_size: NA
v_call: TRBV28
j_call: TRBJ1-1
d_call: TRBD1
cdr3_aa: CASRLTGDKAFF
cdr3_nt: TGTGCCAGCAGGCTGACAGGGGACAAAGCTTTCTTT

clone_size: many
v_call: TRBV20-1
j_call: TRBJ1-2
d_call: NA
cdr3_aa: CSARGRLFGYTF
cdr3_nt: TGCAGTGCTAGAGGCCGCCTTTTCGGCTACACCTTC